This T cell receptor (beta chain) derives from a study of T cell clusters in autoimmune cytopenias. As for the study in general: A median of roughly 54,000 TRB reads per sample yielded a median around 2,500 distinct clonotypes.

TRB was amplified from about 270 ng of peripheral blood genomic DNA per sample. The CDR3 length is 15 residues. Looked up from germline, CDR1 is SQVTM and CDR2 is ANQGSEA. TRB was amplified by touch-down multiplex PCR, primer pools A and B combined. Reprocessing the multiplex PCR reads, TCRdb reports a single entry for every CDR3 protein and omits DNA. The table lists approximately 11,000 distinct CDR3 sequences. The data were also submitted as part of a second study, on T cell repertoires in aging, cancer and after chemotherapy. That report adds: Compared with age-matched healthy donors, untreated hematological or solid cancer patients showed higher blood TCR clonality.

The gene calls are TRBV29-1 and TRBJ1-2. The TCR sequence derives from a human donor in good health. Sequenced: peripheral blood. CDR3 region: CSVDTTMGRAGGYTF.